Listed below are T cell receptor beta chains from one sample, sequenced in a study of control samples from healthy donors and cancer patients. Here immunoSEQ multiplex PCR was the method, and the copy in TCRdb shows in-frame clones only, minus some. Of about 83,000 clones in the sample, 91% were seen once. The source material was blood. The receptors derive from a middle-aged man in good health. The CDR3 runs from the conserved cysteine through the conserved F or W. The D gene is left open where the match is weak. Only part of the rows carry a size: once, few, many, or a class if the clone is expanded.

NA	TRBV5-4	TRBJ2-5	NA	CASSTLGGKETQYF	TGTGCCAGCAGCACCCTGGGCGGGAAAGAGACCCAGTACTTC
TRBD1	TRBV12-3/TRBV12-4	TRBJ2-7	NA	CASSTGGFYEQYF	TGTGCCAGCAGCACAGGGGGATTCTACGAGCAGTACTTC
TRBD1	TRBV29-1	TRBJ2-7	NA	CSVERGGTGNYEQYF	TGCAGCGTTGAGAGGGGAGGGACAGGGAACTACGAGCAGTACTTC
NA	TRBV6-6	TRBJ1-5	NA	CASSSEQGRDQPQHF	TGTGCCAGCAGTTCCGAACAGGGAAGGGATCAGCCCCAGCATTTT
TRBD1	TRBV15	TRBJ2-6	NA	CATSRRTGTLTGANVLTF	TGTGCCACCAGCAGGCGGACAGGGACCTTAACTGGGGCCAACGTCCTGACTTTC
NA	TRBV18	TRBJ1-2	NA	CASSPGQSWANYGYTF	TGTGCCAGCTCACCAGGTCAGTCATGGGCTAACTATGGCTACACCTTC
NA	TRBV7-9	TRBJ1-2	NA	CASSPGWGTDGYTF	TGTGCCAGCAGCCCAGGGTGGGGAACCGATGGCTACACCTTC
TRBD2	TRBV5-6	TRBJ2-1	NA	CASSLERGGRNEQFF	TGTGCCAGCAGCTTGGAGCGGGGGGGCCGAAATGAGCAGTTCTTC
NA	TRBV15	TRBJ2-7	NA	CATSRDKTGDYEQYF	TGTGCCACCAGCAGAGATAAGACAGGAGATTACGAGCAGTACTTC
NA	TRBV25-1	TRBJ1-6	NA	CASRSSYNSPLHF	TGTGCCAGCAGGAGCAGCTATAATTCACCCCTCCACTTT
NA	TRBV12-3/TRBV12-4	TRBJ1-2	NA	CASTPELLRGYTF	TGTGCCAGCACCCCCGAGCTCCTAAGGGGCTACACCTTC
NA	TRBV6-5	TRBJ2-5	NA	CASSSRPGQLKTQYF	TGTGCCAGCAGTTCACGACCGGGGCAACTAAAGACCCAGTACTTC
NA	TRBV6-6	TRBJ1-6	NA	CASSHDSKNSPLHF	TGTGCCAGCAGTCACGACAGCAAGAATTCACCCCTCCACTTT
TRBD2	TRBV27	TRBJ2-2	NA	CASSLFGGVSDGELFF	TGTGCCAGCAGTTTATTCGGGGGGGTGTCTGACGGGGAGCTGTTTTTT
TRBD1	TRBV18	TRBJ2-2	once	CASSPFGTGKTGELFF	TGTGCCAGCTCACCATTCGGGACAGGGAAGACCGGGGAGCTGTTTTTT
NA	TRBV6-2/TRBV6-3	TRBJ1-2	few	CASSYSSSEGNYGYTF	TGTGCCAGCAGTTACTCCTCCAGTGAAGGGAACTATGGCTACACCTTC
NA	TRBV10-3	TRBJ1-1	NA	CAISEGRNTEAFF	TGTGCCATCAGTGAGGGGAGGAACACTGAAGCTTTCTTT
NA	TRBV5-1	TRBJ2-2	NA	CASTSGLAGELFF	TGCGCCAGCACCTCCGGTCTGGCCGGGGAGCTGTTTTTT
TRBD2	TRBV27	TRBJ2-2	NA	CASSSERGYNTGELFF	TGTGCCAGTAGTTCCGAGCGGGGATATAACACCGGGGAGCTGTTTTTT
NA	TRBV6-5	TRBJ2-1	NA	CASSPPDSYNEQFF	TGTGCCAGCAGTCCACCGGACAGCTACAATGAGCAGTTCTTC